This entry lists 10 T cell receptor beta chains sequenced from one sample in a study of Ad26.COV2.S vaccination and SARS-CoV-2 variants. Treatment indicated: some 20 received Ad26.COV2.S at low or high dose, single or two shots; 5 received placebo; per-sample allocation not given. Repertoires come from day 63 after the first vaccine or placebo injection. The assay was immunoSEQ multiplex PCR, and TCRdb's table has in-frame clones only and misses some. The data contain around 340,000 clones, around 88% of them singletons. The specimen was peripheral blood, collected in a trial of Ad26.COV2.S vaccine versus placebo. These receptors all stem from a person between 18 and 65 years old who received the Ad26.COV2.S COVID-19 vaccine or a placebo.

The CDR3 nucleotides are TGTGCCTGTAATACACACGGCTCTGGGGCCAACGTCCTGACTTTC. Translation gives CACNTHGSGANVLTF. The chain links TRBV30 to TRBJ2-6; unclear D gene. V was pared by 6 bases and J by 0 bases, with 12 bases between. CDR3 length: 15 amino acids. Germline lookup yields CDR1 GTSNPN and CDR2 SVGIG (reference sequence).

The chain links TRBV28 to TRBJ1-2; tentative D call: TRBD1 (6 bases). There are 15 residues in the CDR3. Trimming removed 5 bases at V and 4 bases at J, with 17 bases between. The germline CDR1 and CDR2 sequences are MDHEN and SYDVKM. DNA for the CDR3: TGTGCCAGCAGTGCCGGTGCAGGGGCGATCTATGGCTACACCTTC. It specifies CASSAGAGAIYGYTF.

This rearrangement joins TRBV5-6 to TRBJ2-5; D may be TRBD1 or TRBD2 (5 bases each). This CDR3 comprises 15 residues. Germline V lookup: CDR1 SGHDT, CDR2 YYEEEE. Trimming took 0 bases from V and 4 from J, leaving 13 bases between them. DNA of the CDR3: TGTGCCAGCAGCTTGGAATTTGGGGGATCAGAGACCCAGTACTTC. Translation: CASSLEFGGSETQYF.

The sample holds one count of this clone. The J gene is TRBJ1-4, the V gene TRBV5-1, with D hard to call. CDR1 is SGHRS, CDR2 YFSETQ, per germline. Trimming pared 0 bases from V and 3 bases from J, leaving 12 bases between. The CDR3 covers 16 residues. CDR3 sequence: CASSLALLTSNEKLFF. DNA for the CDR3: TGCGCCAGCAGCTTGGCCCTCCTGACTTCTAATGAAAAACTGTTTTTT.

The gene calls are TRBV5-5 and TRBJ2-5, with D possibly being TRBD2 (5 bases). The CDR3 is 16 amino acids. The germline gives CDR1 SGHKS, CDR2 YYEKEE (reference sequence). Trimming took off 0 bases at V and 4 bases at J, with 16 bases between the two ends. CDR3 region: CASSLGPLRGTETQYF. DNA for the CDR3: TGTGCCAGCAGCTTGGGGCCCCTCCGGGGAACAGAGACCCAGTACTTC.

In DNA, the CDR3 is TGTGCTAGTGGTTTGTCTTCGACAGGGGAAAATTCCTACGAGCAGTACTTC. Its protein product is CASGLSSTGENSYEQYF. V and J are TRBV12-5 and TRBJ2-7; TRBD1 matches 8 bases. V gave up 2 bases and J gave up 1 base; unmatched junction bases: 10. From germline, CDR1 is LGHNT and CDR2 FRNRAP. The CDR3 is 17 amino acids.

The CDR3 sequence is CASSYKREGTDTQYF. The DNA for the CDR3 is TGTGCCAGCAGTTATAAGCGGGAGGGCACAGATACGCAGTATTTT. The chain is built from TRBV6-2 or TRBV6-3 and TRBJ2-3, with 9 bases that match TRBD2. Germline assignment: CDR1 MNHEY and CDR2 SVGEGT. With 3 bases clipped from V and 1 base from J, the junction kept 2 bases outside the gene matches. There are 15 residues in the CDR3.

The chain recombines TRBV7-5 with TRBJ1-6; the D segment call TRBD1 is taken from the table without a DNA check. TRBV7-5 is a listed pseudogene. The CDR3 totals 14 residues. The CDR3 loop reads CVRSLTPHNSPLHF. The CDR3 DNA follows: TGTGTCAGAAGCTTAACACCTCATAATTCACCCCTCCACTTT.

This chain links TRBV6-5 with TRBJ2-3; D perhaps matches TRBD1 (6 bases). Germline V gene data show CDR1 as MNHEY and CDR2 as SVGAGI. CDR3 length: 13 residues. The V gene lost 4 bases and the J gene lost 4 bases, with 9 bases spanning the gap. CDR3 DNA: TGTGCCAGCAGTTTACAGGGTTCAGATACGCAGTATTTT. It codes for CASSLQGSDTQYF.

The chain joins TRBV5-1 to TRBJ1-2; D may be TRBD1 (6 bases). V lost 0 bases, J lost 0 bases, and 9 bases lay in between. Germline V gene lookup returns CDR1 SGHRS and CDR2 YFSETQ. This CDR3 has 15 amino acids. Here the CDR3 DNA reads TGCGCCAGCAGCTTGGAACAGGGAGCTAACTATGGCTACACCTTC. It yields the protein CASSLEQGANYGYTF.